These T cell receptor beta chains were read from a single sample in a study of cytomegalovirus exposure and HLA in healthy donors. Assay used: immunoSEQ multiplex PCR; TCRdb lists only in-frame clones, some missing. In the table there are about 140,000 clones, about three quarters of which are singletons. The sample consisted of PBMCs. Every receptor here comes from a woman between 40 and 50 years old in good health and CMV-seronegative. The CDR3 runs from the conserved cysteine through the conserved F or W. A D gene is named only where the DNA matches it firmly. Not all rows give a size; the values are once, few, many and, for expanded clones, a class.

abundance,j_gene,v_gene,d_gene,CDR3aa,CDR3nt
NA,TRBJ1-1,TRBV19,NA,CASSQDSGGEAFF,TGTGCCAGTAGTCAGGATTCTGGAGGTGAAGCTTTCTTT
few,TRBJ1-5,TRBV5-6,NA,CASSMQSQPQHF,TGTGCCAGCAGCATGCAGTCTCAGCCCCAGCATTTT
NA,TRBJ2-1,TRBV5-4,TRBD2,CASSLTSGGNEQFF,TGTGCCAGCAGCTTGACTAGCGGGGGAAATGAGCAGTTCTTC
few,TRBJ2-7,TRBV5-6,NA,CASSSGFEGYEQYF,TGTGCCAGCAGCTCAGGCTTTGAGGGTTACGAGCAGTACTTC
once,TRBJ2-5,TRBV6-1,NA,CASSGIIGGTETQYF,TGTGCCAGCAGTGGCATAATAGGGGGAACAGAGACCCAGTACTTC
few,TRBJ2-7,TRBV2,TRBD2,CASRRDGGSGEQYF,TGTGCCAGCAGGAGGGACGGGGGGTCGGGCGAGCAGTACTTC
NA,TRBJ1-3,TRBV13,NA,CASSLGPGFGSGNTIYF,TGTGCCAGCAGCTTAGGCCCGGGATTCGGGTCTGGAAACACCATATATTTT
NA,TRBJ1-2,TRBV19,TRBD1,CASSITSTGGNGYTF,TGTGCCAGTAGTATCACCTCGACAGGGGGCAATGGCTACACCTTC
NA,TRBJ1-2,TRBV7-9,NA,CASSLQGTDGYTF,TGTGCCAGCAGCTTACAGGGTACCGATGGCTACACCTTC
few,TRBJ1-6,TRBV4-2,TRBD1,CASSQDRQGAGNSPLHF,TGTGCCAGCAGCCAAGATCGGCAGGGGGCGGGGAATTCACCCCTCCACTTT
NA,TRBJ1-5,TRBV4-2,TRBD1,CASSRDRVTVGQPQHF,TGTGCCAGCAGCCGGGACAGGGTAACTGTAGGTCAGCCCCAGCATTTT
NA,TRBJ1-1,TRBV4-1,NA,CASSLGTLGSTEAFF,TGCGCCAGCAGCCTAGGGACACTGGGGAGCACTGAAGCTTTCTTT
few,TRBJ1-4,TRBV7-9,NA,CASSLNLAYGKLFF,TGTGCCAGCAGCCTCAATCTTGCCTACGGAAAACTGTTTTTT
NA,TRBJ1-1,TRBV6-6,NA,CASSLSRGNTEAFF,TGTGCCAGCTCTTTAAGTAGGGGGAACACTGAAGCTTTCTTT
NA,TRBJ2-1,TRBV6-6,NA,CASSYTQGGGQFF,TGTGCCAGCAGTTACACCCAGGGGGGCGGGCAGTTCTTC
NA,TRBJ2-3,TRBV7-6,TRBD2,CASSLLASGEDTQYF,TGTGCCAGCAGCTTATTAGCTAGCGGGGAAGATACGCAGTATTTT
NA,TRBJ2-3,TRBV6-5,NA,CASSYHNTDTQYF,TGTGCCAGCAGTTACCACAACACAGATACGCAGTATTTT
NA,TRBJ1-2,TRBV28,NA,CASSWPHRNGYTF,TGTGCCAGCAGTTGGCCCCATCGAAATGGCTACACCTTC
NA,TRBJ2-1,TRBV15,TRBD1,CATSRTGQPRGEQFF,TGTGCCACCAGCAGAACGGGACAGCCCCGGGGTGAGCAGTTCTTC
NA,TRBJ1-1,TRBV14,NA,CASSQVPRRPEAFF,TGTGCCAGCAGCCAAGTGCCTAGGAGACCTGAAGCTTTCTTT
few,TRBJ1-6,TRBV6-1,NA,CASSEQDFSLHF,TGTGCCAGCAGTGAACAGGACTTCTCCCTCCACTTT
NA,TRBJ1-2,TRBV2,NA,CASVSQGAGRGGYTF,TGTGCCAGCGTCTCCCAGGGCGCCGGGCGGGGGGGCTACACCTTC
few,TRBJ2-3,TRBV5-1,NA,CASSLADWSDTQYF,TGCGCCAGCAGCTTGGCGGACTGGTCAGATACGCAGTATTTT
once,TRBJ1-6,TRBV5-8,NA,CASSWTSGVAYNSPLHF,TGTGCCAGCAGCTGGACATCAGGGGTCGCCTATAATTCACCCCTCCACTTT
NA,TRBJ2-3,TRBV9,NA,CASSVGDRDTQYF,TGTGCCAGCAGCGTAGGCGACAGAGATACGCAGTATTTT
NA,TRBJ1-2,TRBV5-6,NA,CASSMNTGHTYGYTF,TGTGCCAGCAGTATGAACACGGGACACACGTATGGCTACACCTTC
NA,TRBJ1-4,TRBV6-6,NA,CASEPGDEKLFF,TGTGCCAGCGAGCCGGGAGATGAAAAACTGTTTTTT
NA,TRBJ1-3,TRBV5-1,TRBD1,CASSPDRGLENTIYF,TGCGCCAGCAGCCCGGACAGGGGGCTCGAAAACACCATATATTTT
NA,TRBJ2-2,TRBV5-6,NA,CASSSLRGAIGELFF,TGTGCCAGCAGCTCGCTCAGGGGGGCCATCGGGGAGCTGTTTTTT
once,TRBJ2-7,TRBV5-4,NA,CASSLDSLYEQYF,TGTGCCAGCAGCTTGGATAGTCTCTACGAGCAGTACTTC
NA,TRBJ1-6,TRBV28,NA,CASSLSTVSSYNSPLHF,TGTGCCAGCAGTTTAAGTACGGTGAGCTCCTATAATTCACCCCTCCACTTT
few,TRBJ1-1,TRBV18,NA,CASSFAGTEAFF,TGTGCCAGCTCATTCGCCGGTACTGAAGCTTTCTTT
NA,TRBJ2-2,TRBV5-4,TRBD2,CASSPGLAGAGELFF,TGTGCCAGCAGCCCGGGACTAGCGGGGGCCGGGGAGCTGTTTTTT
once,TRBJ2-2,TRBV15,TRBD1,CATSRDRTGSNGELFF,TGTGCCACCAGCAGAGACCGGACAGGGTCGAACGGGGAGCTGTTTTTT
NA,TRBJ2-1,TRBV5-4,TRBD2,CASSLAGTYNEQFF,TGTGCCAGCAGCTTAGCGGGGACGTACAATGAGCAGTTCTTC
NA,TRBJ2-1,TRBV7-3,TRBD1,CASSLIVGQGNEQFF,TGTGCCAGCAGCTTAATAGTGGGACAGGGTAATGAGCAGTTCTTC
NA,TRBJ2-3,TRBV6-5,NA,CASSYSSGTDTQYF,TGTGCCAGCAGTTACTCCTCAGGCACAGATACGCAGTATTTT
NA,TRBJ2-2,TRBV5-6,TRBD2,CASSLVTSGGHTGELFF,TGTGCCAGCAGCTTGGTGACTAGCGGGGGGCACACCGGGGAGCTGTTTTTT
NA,TRBJ2-4,TRBV15,TRBD2,CATRESGGSKNIQYF,TGTGCCACCAGGGAGAGCGGGGGGTCCAAAAACATTCAGTACTTC
NA,TRBJ2-6,TRBV10-3,NA,CATDTGLAGANVLTF,TGTGCCACCGATACAGGGTTAGCTGGGGCCAACGTCCTGACTTTC
NA,TRBJ2-3,TRBV4-1,TRBD1,CASSQAGTGKNTQYF,TGCGCCAGCAGCCAAGCAGGGACAGGCAAAAATACGCAGTATTTT
NA,TRBJ1-6,TRBV28,NA,CASSFLTNHNSPLHF,TGTGCCAGCAGTTTCCTTACTAACCATAATTCACCCCTCCACTTT
NA,TRBJ2-1,TRBV11-1,TRBD1,CASIAGQGVNEQFF,TGTGCCAGCATCGCGGGACAGGGGGTCAATGAGCAGTTCTTC
NA,TRBJ2-5,TRBV19,TRBD1,CASSMGQGAETQYF,TGTGCCAGTAGTATGGGACAGGGGGCAGAGACCCAGTACTTC
NA,TRBJ2-2,TRBV28,NA,CASSSEGIRTGELFF,TGTGCCAGCTCTTCGGAGGGGATACGCACCGGGGAGCTGTTTTTT
few,TRBJ1-4,TRBV7-9,TRBD1,CASSIGTGNEKLFF,TGTGCCAGCAGCATAGGGACAGGGAATGAAAAACTGTTTTTT